A single sample gave rise to the 32 T cell receptor beta chains below, sequenced in a study of naive and memory T cell subsets. Both TRBC1 and TRBC2 were covered by a beta constant-region primer of two equimolar oligonucleotides. Nested alpha and beta constant-region primers with the SP2 primer drove four PCR rounds on ligated cDNA. One entry per CDR3 protein results from TCRdb running MiXCR on the UMI-ligation and nested PCR reads. The table includes about 120,000 distinct CDR3 sequences, roughly 36% detected once. The sample comprised central memory CD4+ T cells from blood. These receptors came from a human donor in good health.

This clonotype was detected only a few times. CDR3 in amino acids: CASSYGFGNEQFF. CDR3 sequence (DNA): TGTGCCAGCAGTTACGGGTTCGGGAATGAGCAGTTCTTC. The chain recombines TRBV6-6 with TRBJ2-1; D is unresolved. The CDR3 is made up of 13 amino acids. Germline V gene lookup returns CDR1 MNHNY and CDR2 SVGAGI (reference sequence). V was pared by 2 bases and J by 7 bases, with 9 bases between.

V usage is TRBV2 and J usage is TRBJ2-2, with TRBD1 as a possible D gene (5 bases). Trimming took 6 bases from V and 0 from J, leaving 8 bases between them. The CDR3 is 14 residues long. Germline values: CDR1 SNHLY, CDR2 FYNNEI. CDR3 region: CASRRQPNTGELFF. In nucleotides, the CDR3 is TGTGCCAGCAGGAGACAGCCGAACACCGGGGAGCTGTTTTTT.

This chain uses TRBV6-5 with TRBJ1-1, with TRBD1 matching over 8 bases. Germline CDR1 and CDR2: MNHEY and SVGAGI. This CDR3 contains 14 residues. J gave up 2 bases and V 7 bases, and 6 bases lay outside the gene matches. CDR3 sequence (DNA): TGTGCCAGCATCCCCGGACAGGGCAACACTGAAGCTTTCTTT. Amino acid sequence: CASIPGQGNTEAFF.

V and J are TRBV28 and TRBJ1-1; a possible D gene is TRBD1 (5 bases). Trimming removed 8 bases at V and 14 bases at J, with 33 bases between. This CDR3 is 16 amino acids long. Germline CDR1 MDHEN, CDR2 SYDVKM. CDR3 sequence: CASRRAGSTGFSAVFF. The CDR3 nucleotides are TGTGCCAGCCGGAGAGCAGGGTCTACGGGGTTTAGTGCGGTATTCTTT.

The chain links TRBV5-1 to TRBJ2-4; TRBD2 is a possible D gene (6 bases). Deletions cut 0 bases from V and 0 bases from J, with 16 bases between. This CDR3 contains 18 residues. Germline assignment: CDR1 SGHRS and CDR2 YFSETQ. The CDR3 protein is CASSLGRALGLAKNIQYF. In nucleotides, the CDR3 is TGCGCCAGCAGCTTGGGGAGGGCCCTCGGTCTAGCCAAAAACATTCAGTACTTC.

The chain is built from TRBV28 and TRBJ2-7, with D uncertain. V lost 6 bases and J lost 0, with 6 bases in between. The CDR3 consists of 12 residues. Germline CDR1 reads MDHEN; CDR2 reads SYDVKM. The CDR3 DNA sequence: TGTGCCAGCAGAAAGGTCTCCTACGAGCAGTACTTC. Encoded protein: CASRKVSYEQYF.

In its sample, this clonotype was seen a few times. This chain joins TRBV29-1 and TRBJ2-2; TRBD1 is a possible D gene (5 bases). Trimming shortened V by 6 bases and J by 5 bases, and 13 bases separated the two germline ends. This CDR3 spans 13 amino acids. Germline V lookup: CDR1 SQVTM, CDR2 ANQGSEA. CDR3 in amino acids: CSVDSPSTGELFF. The CDR3 nucleotides are TGCAGCGTCGACAGTCCTAGTACCGGGGAGCTGTTTTTT.

The CDR3 reads CSARRGAANEKLFF. CDR3 in DNA: TGCAGTGCTAGACGGGGGGCAGCTAATGAAAAACTGTTTTTT. The rearrangement uses TRBV20-1 and TRBJ1-4, with D possibly TRBD1 on 6 matching bases. Germline V gene data show CDR1 as DFQATT and CDR2 as SNEGSKA (reference sequence). The germline V and J ends were trimmed by 2 bases and 3 bases, with 10 bases remaining between them. This CDR3 contains 14 residues.

This clonotype was seen just once. The CDR3: CASSFSRTGGNYGYTF. As DNA, the CDR3 is TGTGCCAGCTCCTTTAGCCGGACAGGGGGCAACTATGGCTACACCTTC. V is TRBV3-2 and J is TRBJ1-2; no check of the table's D call, TRBD1, against the DNA was made. TRBV3-2 is a pseudogene segment. This CDR3 spans 16 amino acids.

This clonotype was detected only a few times. The CDR3 here is CASRTYGHDNQPQHF. The CDR3 bases are TGTGCCAGTCGAACATACGGGCATGACAATCAGCCCCAGCATTTT. The V gene is TRBV19, the J gene TRBJ1-5; unclear D gene. The length of the CDR3 is 15 residues. Trimming took off 8 bases at V and 3 bases at J, with 17 bases between the two ends. Germline CDR1 reads LNHDA; CDR2 reads SQIVND (reference sequence).

The rearrangement uses TRBV20-1 and TRBJ1-5; no reliable D call. CDR1 is DFQATT and CDR2 is SNEGSKA in the germline V gene (reference sequence). The ends were cut back, 5 bases at V and 0 bases at J, with 14 bases in the middle. The CDR3 spans 15 residues. The CDR3 region is CSAHPGRYSNQPQHF. DNA for the CDR3: TGCAGTGCTCACCCCGGACGGTATAGCAATCAGCCCCAGCATTTT.

A few counts support this clonotype. The rearrangement uses TRBV14 and TRBJ2-7; D gene ambiguous. This CDR3 spans 14 amino acids. Trimming left V 1 base short and J 3 bases short, with 10 bases between. Germline lookup yields CDR1 SGHDN and CDR2 FVKESK. The CDR3 DNA is TGTGCCAGCAGCCAAGTGGGCAGGAACTACGAGCAGTACTTC. Its protein product is CASSQVGRNYEQYF.

The rearrangement uses TRBV30 and TRBJ2-3; no firm D call. Trimming stripped 2 bases from V and 2 bases from J, with 11 bases between. This CDR3 contains 14 residues. Germline loops: CDR1 GTSNPN, CDR2 SVGIG (reference sequence). The CDR3 coding sequence is TGTGCCTGGAGTAGAGAGGCGTCCACAGATACGCAGTATTTT. Residues: CAWSREASTDTQYF.

This clonotype was recorded many times. V and J are TRBV28 and TRBJ2-3; 8 bases line up with TRBD2. V was clipped by 7 bases and J by 4 bases; unmatched bases: 4. CDR1 MDHEN and CDR2 SYDVKM come from the germline V gene. The CDR3 extends over 13 amino acids. The CDR3 loop is CASTGGVPDTQYF. The DNA for the CDR3 is TGTGCCAGCACCGGGGGGGTCCCAGATACGCAGTATTTT.

Only a few counts were recorded for this clonotype. The rearrangement links TRBV6-6 to TRBJ1-5; no firm D call. The germline V and J ends were trimmed by 2 bases and 0 bases, with 5 bases remaining between them. The CDR3 is 14 amino acids. Germline CDR1 reads MNHNY; CDR2 reads SVGAGI (reference sequence). The CDR3 sequence is CASSYGYSNQPQHF. The CDR3 DNA reads as TGTGCCAGCAGTTACGGATATAGCAATCAGCCCCAGCATTTT.

The V gene is TRBV5-4, the J gene TRBJ2-2; D not resolved. The ends were cut back, 4 bases at V and 0 bases at J, with 7 bases in the middle. There are 14 residues in the CDR3. Germline CDR1 SGHNT, CDR2 YYREEE (reference sequence). The CDR3 loop is CASSLPPNTGELFF. Written as DNA, the CDR3 is TGTGCCAGCAGCCTTCCACCGAACACCGGGGAGCTGTTTTTT.

The genes are TRBV3-1 and TRBJ1-2; 7 bases are a match to TRBD1. V was pared by 6 bases and J by 3 bases, with 4 bases of the junction left unmatched. The CDR3 totals 13 residues. The germline V gene has CDR1 LGHDT and CDR2 YNNKEL (reference sequence). The DNA for the CDR3 is TGTGCCAGCAGGCACACAGGGGACTATGGCTACACCTTC. Its translation is CASRHTGDYGYTF.

The chain is built from TRBV6-6 and TRBJ2-7, with TRBD2 matching over 11 bases. The CDR3 is 18 residues long. CDR1 and CDR2 (germline): MNHNY, SVGAGI (reference sequence). V was clipped by 4 bases and J by 2 bases; unmatched bases: 13. The CDR3 nucleotides are TGTGCCAGCAGTTCCCGGACTAGCGGGTTCTCTTCCCCCTACGAGCAGTACTTC. Its protein product is CASSSRTSGFSSPYEQYF.

The rearrangement uses TRBV27 and TRBJ2-7; 7 nucleotides align to TRBD2. This CDR3 region has 13 residues. Germline V gene data show CDR1 as MNHEY and CDR2 as SMNVEV (reference sequence). The J segment lost 5 bases and the V segment lost 6 bases, leaving 7 bases of the junction unmatched. The CDR3 DNA reads as TGTGCCAGCAGGGGGAGGGGAAGCCACGAGCAGTACTTC. The encoded protein is CASRGRGSHEQYF.

The V gene is TRBV3-1, the J gene TRBJ1-5, with TRBD1 matching over 7 bases. The CDR3 sequence is 14 residues long. V lost 4 bases and J lost 6; bases outside the gene matches: 6. Germline CDR1 reads LGHDT; CDR2 reads YNNKEL (reference sequence). The CDR3 bases are TGTGCCAGCAGCCGCCAACAGGGGTCTCAGCCCCAGCATTTT. Protein: CASSRQQGSQPQHF.

This clonotype occurred a few times. This CDR3 is CSARGQGFYSGNTIYF. The DNA for the CDR3 is TGCAGTGCTAGAGGCCAGGGGTTTTACTCTGGAAACACCATATATTTT. The chain carries TRBV20-1 and TRBJ1-3; the D gene is possibly TRBD1 (6 bases). Trimming took 1 base from V and 0 from J, leaving 13 bases between them. Germline V gene data show CDR1 as DFQATT and CDR2 as SNEGSKA (reference sequence). This CDR3 comprises 16 residues.

This clonotype has at least ten counts. J is TRBJ2-3 and V is TRBV6-2 or TRBV6-3, with 7 bases fitting TRBD1. CDR1 is MNHEY and CDR2 is SVGEGT in the germline V gene. V lost 8 bases, J lost 2 bases, and 10 bases stayed unmatched. This CDR3 contains 15 residues. CDR3 bases: TGTGCCAGCGTACCGGACAGGCCGTTCACAGATACGCAGTATTTT. It specifies CASVPDRPFTDTQYF.

The chain is built from TRBV18 and TRBJ2-3; 7 bases align to TRBD1. The CDR3 loop spans 17 amino acids. V gave up 3 bases and J gave up 7 bases; unmatched junction bases: 16. In germline, CDR1 is KGHSH, CDR2 LQKENI. The chain's CDR3 is CASSPDRDRAVTYTQYF. CDR3 nucleotide sequence: TGTGCCAGCTCACCGGACCGAGACAGGGCCGTTACTTATACGCAGTATTTT.

This clonotype was seen more than once but under ten times. The rearrangement uses TRBV15 and TRBJ2-5, with D perhaps given as TRBD1 or TRBD2 (6 bases each). CDR3 length: 13 amino acids. V was trimmed by 8 bases and J by 8 bases, leaving 18 bases between them. Germline CDR1 reads LNHNV; CDR2 reads YYDKDF (reference sequence). The DNA of the CDR3 is TGTGCCACCCGGACAGCACTCGGGACTACCCAGTACTTC. Protein sequence: CATRTALGTTQYF.

This clonotype has more than one count but fewer than ten. The rearrangement joins TRBV20-1 to TRBJ2-4; D remains unclear. Trimming took 7 bases from V and 0 from J, leaving 10 bases between them. The CDR3 has 13 residues. Germline loops: CDR1 DFQATT, CDR2 SNEGSKA (reference sequence). As DNA, the CDR3 is TGCAGTGGGTCTCCTGTAGCCAAAAACATTCAGTACTTC. Translation: CSGSPVAKNIQYF.

DNA of the CDR3: TGTGCCAGCAGCGTTTCTCAGGGGGAATCCGAGCAGTACTTC. Residues: CASSVSQGESEQYF. The chain employs TRBV9 and TRBJ2-7, with TRBD1 identical over 7 bases. The CDR3 has 14 amino acids. The germline V gene encodes CDR1 SGDLS and CDR2 YYNGEE. The J segment lost 6 bases and the V segment lost 2 bases, leaving 8 bases of the junction unmatched.

This chain connects TRBV25-1 to TRBJ2-5; TRBD1 matches 7 bases. Germline-derived CDR1 and CDR2 are MGHDK and SYGVNS. With 5 bases clipped from V and 1 base from J, the junction kept 7 bases outside the gene matches. CDR3 length: 15 amino acids. CDR3 DNA: TGTGCCAGCAGTAACCCGGGACAGTTCCAAGAGACCCAGTACTTC. Translated, it gives CASSNPGQFQETQYF.

The rearrangement uses TRBV9 and TRBJ2-1; TRBD2 agrees at 7 bases. Looked up from germline, CDR1 is SGDLS and CDR2 is YYNGEE. The J segment lost 10 bases and the V segment lost 4 bases, leaving 17 bases of the junction unmatched. The CDR3 covers 16 residues. The CDR3, as DNA: TGTGCCAGCAGCCCCAACCCCCGGGACTATTCGGACGAGCAGTTCTTC. This translates into CASSPNPRDYSDEQFF.

The chain uses TRBV20-1 and TRBJ1-5; D unclear. The germline V gene has CDR1 DFQATT and CDR2 SNEGSKA (reference sequence). CDR3 length equals 13 residues. The V end was cut by 6 bases, the J end by 4 bases, with 13 bases between. The CDR3 region has the DNA TGCAGTGCCAGCCTGGTCACAAATCAGCCCCAGCATTTT. Translated, it gives CSASLVTNQPQHF.

This clonotype was counted only a few times. The rearrangement links TRBV7-2 to TRBJ1-1, with unresolved D. The CDR3 spans 11 residues. Germline V CDR1 and CDR2: SGHTA, FQGNSA. V was clipped by 3 bases and J by 11 bases, with 10 bases between them. As DNA, the CDR3 is TGTGCCAGCAGCTTTGGAGGAGGCGCTTTCTTT. This translates into CASSFGGGAFF.

The gene calls are TRBV28 and TRBJ2-7; D remains unclear. CDR3 length: 14 residues. V lost 6 bases and J 2 bases, leaving 14 bases between the germline ends. Germline V gene lookup returns CDR1 MDHEN and CDR2 SYDVKM. CDR3 coding DNA: TGTGCCAGCAGAAGTTCGATCCCGCCCTACGAGCAGTACTTC. Its protein product is CASRSSIPPYEQYF.

This clonotype was found a few times. CDR3 residues: CASSPKTSYQETQYF. CDR3 DNA sequence: TGTGCCAGCAGTCCCAAGACTAGTTACCAAGAGACCCAGTACTTC. This sequence joins TRBV12-3 or TRBV12-4 and TRBJ2-5; tentatively, D is TRBD2 (6 bases). The CDR3 sequence is 15 residues long. V lost 5 bases, J lost 0 bases, and 13 bases lay in between.